What follows are 20 T cell receptor beta chains derived from one specimen sequenced in a study of T cell responses to AZD1222 COVID-19 vaccine. Repertoires were generated with immunoSEQ multiplex PCR, while TCRdb's copy carries only in-frame clones and drops some. Here the sample spans 50,000 to 65,000 clones, roughly nine tenths being singletons. Material: peripheral blood, obtained 28 days after the second AZD1222 dose. These receptors were collected from an adult who received the AZD1222 COVID-19 vaccine.

The V call is TRBV11-1, the J call TRBJ1-1, with D hard to call. The CDR3 totals 14 residues. V was pared by 2 bases and J by 0 bases, with 7 bases between. The germline gives CDR1 SGHAT, CDR2 FQDESV (reference sequence). CDR3 sequence (DNA): TGTGCCAGCAGCTTATTGGGCATGAACACTGAAGCTTTCTTT. Its translation: CASSLLGMNTEAFF.

V and J are TRBV29-1 and TRBJ2-1, with 14 bases that match TRBD2. The J segment lost 9 bases and the V segment lost 6 bases, leaving 10 bases of the junction unmatched. There are 15 residues in the CDR3. Germline V CDR1 and CDR2: SQVTM, ANQGSEA. Written as DNA, the CDR3 is TGCAGCGTCGGCGGGACTAGCGGGAGAGGGGCTGAGCAGTTCTTC. Encoded protein: CSVGGTSGRGAEQFF.

The chain joins TRBV6-1 to TRBJ2-7, with 7 bases identical to TRBD2. Looked up from germline, CDR1 is MNHNS and CDR2 is SASEGT. This CDR3 contains 16 residues. J lost 4 bases, V lost 4 bases, and 13 bases had no gene match. The CDR3 DNA reads TGTGCCAGCAGTGCCCCAGGACGCGGGGGAACGTACGAGCAGTACTTC. It codes for CASSAPGRGGTYEQYF.

V is TRBV2 and J is TRBJ2-2, with a tentative D call TRBD1 (5 bases). CDR1 and CDR2 (germline): SNHLY, FYNNEI. Deletions cut 8 bases from V and 9 bases from J, with 16 bases between. The CDR3 sequence is 13 residues long. CDR3 protein: CASGLDIPRELFF. The CDR3 nucleotides are TGTGCCAGCGGGTTGGACATTCCGAGGGAGCTGTTTTTT. Looking up the rest from reference TRBV2 and TRBJ2-2 gives the full variable domain: EPEVTQTPSHQVTQMGQEVILRCVPISNHLYFYWYRQILGQKVEFLVSFYNNEISEKSEIFDDQFSVERPDGSNFTLKIRSTKLEDSAMYFCASGLDIPRELFFGEGSRLTVL.

The CDR3 loop reads CAVTSGRGDEQFF. DNA of the CDR3: TGTGCCGTGACTAGCGGGAGAGGTGATGAGCAGTTCTTC. This chain uses TRBV12-3 or TRBV12-4 with TRBJ2-1, with 12 nucleotides matching TRBD2. V was pared by 11 bases and J by 8 bases, with 7 bases of the junction left unmatched. The CDR3 is 13 residues long.

This chain joins TRBV18 and TRBJ1-5; D not resolved. The CDR3 sequence is 12 residues long. Germline lookup yields CDR1 KGHSH and CDR2 LQKENI. V lost 0 bases and J lost 7, with 4 bases in between. CDR3: CASSPPGQPQHF. DNA for the CDR3: TGTGCCAGCTCACCACCAGGGCAGCCCCAGCATTTT.

This clone was seen a few times. V and J are TRBV4-3 and TRBJ2-7; 12 nucleotides align to TRBD2. After removal of 0 bases from V and 7 bases from J, the junction contained 4 bases not matched to a gene. Germline values: CDR1 LGHNA, CDR2 YSLEER. The CDR3 spans 15 residues. The CDR3 coding sequence is TGCGCCAGCAGCCAAGATCTAGCGGGAGGGCGTGAGCAGTACTTC. Protein product: CASSQDLAGGREQYF.

V and J are TRBV2 and TRBJ1-5, with 9 bases identical to TRBD1. The germline CDR1 and CDR2 sequences are SNHLY and FYNNEI. The ends lost 6 bases at V and 9 bases at J; junction bases unmatched: 12. The CDR3 is 15 amino acids. CDR3 sequence: CASSGTGSPQSPQHF. CDR3 coding DNA: TGTGCCAGCAGCGGGACAGGGAGTCCCCAATCGCCCCAGCATTTT.

This chain connects TRBV9 to TRBJ2-3; 11 nucleotides line up with TRBD2. Trimming at V came to 6 bases and at J to 5 bases, leaving 26 bases not matched to a gene. There are 21 residues in the CDR3. Germline V gives CDR1 SGDLS, CDR2 YYNGEE. The CDR3 nucleotides read TGTGCCAGCACCAAGACCGGGGGGCGCTACCAACTAGCGGGAGCGGAAGATACGCAGTATTTT. Amino acids: CASTKTGGRYQLAGAEDTQYF.

This chain links TRBV11-1 with TRBJ1-1; D is possibly TRBD1 (5 bases). V lost 7 bases to trimming and J lost 0 bases, with 12 bases between them. This CDR3 comprises 14 residues. Germline CDR1 and CDR2: SGHAT and FQDESV (reference sequence). DNA for the CDR3: TGTGCCAGCACGCGGGGGACGTTGAACACTGAAGCTTTCTTT. It translates to CASTRGTLNTEAFF.

The V and J genes are TRBV9 and TRBJ2-7; D is possibly TRBD2 (5 bases). CDR1 is SGDLS, CDR2 YYNGEE, per germline. The CDR3 sequence is 14 residues long. With 0 bases removed from V and 2 bases from J, the gap between germline ends came to 9 bases. The CDR3 DNA reads TGTGCCAGCAGCGTAGGTGGGAGCGCCTACGAGCAGTACTTC. It encodes CASSVGGSAYEQYF. The variable domain in full, completed from reference TRBV9 and TRBJ2-7, reads DSGVTQTPKHLITATGQRVTLRCSPRSGDLSVYWYQQSLDQGLQFLIQYYNGEERAKGNILERFSAQQFPDLHSELNLSSLELGDSALYFCASSVGGSAYEQYFGPGTRLTVT.

The V gene is TRBV15, the J gene TRBJ2-2; possible D gene TRBD2, 6 bases. The CDR3 runs to 17 residues. Trimming shortened V by 3 bases and J by 4 bases, and 18 bases separated the two germline ends. Germline V CDR1 and CDR2: LNHNV, YYDKDF (reference sequence). CDR3 nucleotide sequence: TGTGCCACCAGCAGCAACCCTGAGCGGGTGAGCACCGGGGAGCTGTTTTTT. This translates into CATSSNPERVSTGELFF.

For the CDR3, the DNA is TGTGCCAGTAGTCGGACTAGCGGATCCCGAGGGGAGCAGTTCTTC. This sequence encodes CASSRTSGSRGEQFF. This chain uses TRBV19 with TRBJ2-1; 10 nucleotides align to TRBD2. From germline, CDR1 is LNHDA and CDR2 SQIVND (reference sequence). CDR3 length: 15 residues. Losses at the gene ends were 5 bases for V and 10 bases for J; bases not matched to a gene: 11. Using reference TRBV19 and TRBJ2-1 for the parts outside the CDR3, the full variable domain is DGGITQSPKYLFRKEGQNVTLSCEQNLNHDAMYWYRQDPGQGLRLIYYSQIVNDFQKGDIAEGYSVSREKKESFPLTVTSAQKNPTAFYLCASSRTSGSRGEQFFGPGTRLTVL.

This clone was counted a single time. The rearrangement uses TRBV9 and TRBJ2-2, with D possibly being TRBD2 (6 bases). V was trimmed by 2 bases and J by 1 base, leaving 9 bases between them. The CDR3 runs 15 residues. Germline loops: CDR1 SGDLS, CDR2 YYNGEE. CDR3 nucleotides: TGTGCCAGCAGCGTTCGGGGAGGGAACACCGGGGAGCTGTTTTTT. The encoded protein is CASSVRGGNTGELFF.

This clone was recorded once. The rearrangement links TRBV11-2 to TRBJ2-1, with D hard to call. The CDR3 extends over 15 amino acids. CDR1 is SGHAT, CDR2 FQNNGV, per germline. Trimming took 1 base from V and 0 from J, leaving 7 bases between them. The CDR3 region is CASSLATASYNEQFF. CDR3 sequence (DNA): TGTGCCAGCAGCTTAGCGACGGCCTCCTACAATGAGCAGTTCTTC.

V and J are TRBV29-1 and TRBJ1-1; no clear D gene. This CDR3 is 12 amino acids long. Germline values: CDR1 SQVTM, CDR2 ANQGSEA. V lost 6 bases, J lost 4 bases, and 12 bases lay in between. CDR3 coding DNA: TGCAGCGTCCAGGCCCCCGGCACTGAAGCTTTCTTT. Residues: CSVQAPGTEAFF.

This sequence joins TRBV7-9 and TRBJ1-4, with 7 bases matching TRBD1. CDR3 size: 13 residues. Germline values: CDR1 SEHNR, CDR2 FQNEAQ (reference sequence). J gave up 6 bases and V 5 bases, and 3 bases lay outside the gene matches. The CDR3 spells CASSQGQHEKLFF. DNA of the CDR3: TGTGCCAGCAGCCAGGGACAGCATGAAAAACTGTTTTTT.

The J gene is TRBJ1-5, the V gene TRBV7-9; D gene uncertain. V lost 5 bases to trimming and J lost 9 bases, with 8 bases between them. The CDR3 length is 11 residues. The germline CDR1 and CDR2 sequences are SEHNR and FQNEAQ (reference sequence). The CDR3 coding sequence is TGTGCCAGCAGCGGGGAGGGGCCCCAGCATTTT. Translating it yields CASSGEGPQHF.

The chain recombines TRBV7-2 with TRBJ2-1; 14 bases map to TRBD2. The CDR3 totals 15 residues. V lost 6 bases, J lost 7 bases, and 5 bases stayed unmatched. The germline gives CDR1 SGHTA, CDR2 FQGNSA. CDR3 in DNA: TGTGCCAGCAGACAGGGACTAGCGGGAGTGAATGAGCAGTTCTTC. Its translation: CASRQGLAGVNEQFF.

The chain joins TRBV7-2 to TRBJ2-3, with 9 bases fitting TRBD2. Per the germline V gene, CDR1 is SGHTA and CDR2 is FQGNSA. The CDR3 length is 17 residues. Losses at the gene ends were 2 bases for V and 2 bases for J; bases not matched to a gene: 8. The CDR3: CASSLKSLAGTTDTQYF. CDR3 coding DNA: TGTGCCAGCAGCTTAAAGTCCCTAGCGGGAACCACAGATACGCAGTATTTT.